This T cell receptor (beta chain) originates from a study of cytomegalovirus exposure and HLA in healthy donors. Findings of the study overall: About 90% or about 30% of the time was how often most TCR beta V segments were productive, according to an earlier analysis. Most TCRs appeared rarely, but some public TCRs recurred in many donors. Owing to their indistinguishability, certain V segments, notably TRBV6-2 and TRBV6-3, were excluded.

Points on this clone: No antigen is known for it.

60 Vbeta and 13 Jbeta primers were used in PCR. Profiling relied on immunoSEQ multiplex PCR, and the TCRdb table lists in-frame clones only, not all of them. This sample has about 50,000 clones, with roughly 73% found just once. There are 11 residues in the CDR3. The germline gives CDR1 DFQATT, CDR2 SNEGSKA (reference sequence). V lost 4 bases to trimming and J lost 10 bases, with 11 bases between them. The chain has TRBV20-1 and TRBJ2-1; D may be TRBD2 (6 bases). This clonotype was obtained from a woman in her forties in good health and CMV-seropositive. The sample was PBMCs. CDR3 nucleotide sequence: TGCAGTGCTACTACGAGCGGGGAGCAGTTCTTC. Protein sequence: CSATTSGEQFF.